This T cell receptor beta chain was sequenced during a study of T-cell reconstitution after alpha-beta-depleted transplantation in children (dated by TCRdb to 2016 to 2018). In terms of the full investigation: T-cell immune reconstitution after TCRalphabeta/CD19-depleted allogeneic hematopoietic cell transplantation in children was quantitatively tracked in the study by means of TCR repertoire profiling.

This clonotype was observed at least ten times. This receptor's antigen is unknown. Base quality data are lacking; no much larger clone is found one base away. The CDR3 spans 15 residues, from the cysteine through the phenylalanine. The sequence is cut down to CDR3 DNA, 45 bases in frame from base 1. CDR1 and CDR2 are drawn from the germline V gene: SQVTM, ANQGSEA. V is cut by 5 bases and J by 7 bases, and the space between the germline ends is 23 bases. The library was produced with PCR. This sample was sequenced with an Illumina HiSeq 2500. TCR libraries were prepared with molecular barcoding, using unique molecular identifiers to normalize TCRbeta repertoire quantification. TCRdb took the public reads, trimmed them with fastp at Q25, ran MiXCR for clone calling and kept in-frame beta chains. Each entry merges the rows of one CDR3 protein and shows their most common DNA and genes. The sample data list around 200,000 distinct CDR3 sequences, and roughly 6.8% of these were observed just once. The ten biggest clones cover 3% of the sample.

The rearranged chain carries TRBV29-1 and TRBJ1-2; there is no confident call for the D gene. This sample comprised PBMCs from the stem cell graft donor, obtained from the stem cell graft. The TCR was taken from a human donor who donated a stem cell graft to a child with Wiskott-Aldrich syndrome. The nucleotide sequence reads TGCAGCGTTCCGATCGGACCGAGGCCGGCTAGTGGCTACACCTTC. Its protein product is CSVPIGPRPASGYTF.